The entry below gives a single TCR beta chain sequence along with its context. This clonotype was seen a handful of times. Its antigen is still unknown. Base-call qualities are not available, and no considerably larger clone is one nucleotide away. The meaning of the sample's time point label: patch test 2, 6 weeks after DPC sensitization. The treatment or condition label corresponds to: therapeutic diphenylcyclopropenone sensitization with weekly scalp DPC. At each patch-test visit, blood was drawn before the patch test was applied. Eligible patients were aged 18 to 70, diagnosed with alopecia, deemed suitable for DPC therapy, and excluded if pregnant. Total RNA was extracted from unfractionated whole blood collected in Tempus Blood RNA tubes. The library was generated by RACE. Sequencing relied on a NextSeq 500. During library preparation, unique molecular identifiers were attached to individual cDNA molecules so that TCRs could be counted in a quantitative, reproducible way. Both TCR alpha and TCR beta chains were sequenced from each blood RNA sample. The authors' pipeline ran thus. A median of roughly 100,000 TCRs per sample was observed, with a range of about 20,000 to 690,600. V, J and CDR3 annotation of the TCR reads was carried out using the Decombinator software suite. For PS versus PT1 abundance plots, all samples were subsampled to the same number of TCRs (28,000). TCRs were defined as expanded if absent before sensitization and observed at least eight times at the 2-week time point. TCRdb reprocessing: public reads trimmed at Q25 with fastp, clones called with MiXCR, in-frame beta chains kept. Rows with a matching CDR3 protein are joined into one entry that keeps the most common DNA and genes. The V and J calls follow TCRdb's processing rather than the paper's. The sample table holds some 99,000 distinct CDR3 sequences, of which 9.2% were seen once. Together, the top ten hold approximately 3% of the sample.

The source of the sample is a study of human T cells and chemical hapten exposure listed by TCRdb under 2021. About the study as a whole: For sensitization, 2% DPC in acetone was applied to a 2 cm by 2 cm area of upper inner arm skin. Throughout the roughly 23-week study period, patients were also given weekly therapeutic DPC doses on the scalp. Patch testing was performed on the upper back with Finn chambers containing 0.01% DPC, and the patch tests were scored after 6 days according to International Contact Dermatitis Research Group standards. The patient cohort, mostly female, included alopecia areata with under or over 50% scalp involvement, alopecia totalis and alopecia universalis. Libraries were combined into a pool for sequencing, and differences in TCR yield between samples came mainly from small differences in library volumes within the pool. This study followed changes in the peripheral blood TCR repertoire in vivo during primary and secondary sensitization of alopecia patients to the hapten diphenylcyclopropenone (DPC). Patient blood was sampled pre-sensitization (week 0) and at 2, 6 and about 24 weeks after DPC sensitization. For TCR sequencing, blood came from 25 to 35 alopecia patients at anywhere from one to four time points (pre-sensitization, 2, 6 and 24 weeks). The study at large found these results: No change with DPC sensitization was found in the number of TCRs above 1 in 1000 frequency, and no evidence of global repertoire structure alterations was found. Repeated subsampling changed both the strength of the expansion versus patch-test correlation and the threshold at which the correlation became significant. All patients had alopecia, a presumed autoimmune disease, so their immune response might differ from that of healthy individuals. Significantly more large CDR3 similarity clusters were formed by expanded TCRs than by pre-sensitization or healthy control sets, consistent with antigen-driven responses. A positive correlation was found between the number of PT1 expanded TCRs and patch test score, with significance reached at thresholds 8, 16 and 32 but not 4.

The sequencing used whole blood, collected in connection with sensitization to the hapten diphenylcyclopropenone (DPC). The sequence was collected from a woman in her forties with alopecia areata. Some clones in this sample may be carry-over from other donors' samples.

The CDR3 here reads CASSSDRGLGQFF. At the DNA level, the sequence is TGTGCCAGCAGCTCGGACAGGGGACTGGGGCAGTTCTTC. The chain is assembled from TRBV7-2 and TRBJ2-1; 9 junctional bases match TRBD1. CDR1 SGHTA and CDR2 FQGNSA are derived from the germline V gene. The CDR3, from cysteine to phenylalanine, totals 13 residues. Only the CDR3 DNA is retained, 39 bases long and in frame from the first base. Germline trimming: 4 bases from V, 12 bases from J; junction bases outside gene matches: 7.